This T cell receptor (beta chain) was identified during a study of CD8 T cells in ankylosing spondylitis. Germline trimming cut 0 bases from V and 3 bases from J; bases unmatched to any gene: 14. Per germline, CDR1 MGHRA and CDR2 YSYEKL. The CDR3 has 20 amino acids. To note about this clonotype: Its antigen is not known.

Regarding the study as a whole: Disease-linked clones reportedly concentrated significantly in matched ankylosing spondylitis synovial fluid. Eight or nine highly homologous variants made up a TCR beta motif that seemed to typify ankylosing spondylitis blood. Earlier literature documents some of the motif variants in reactive arthritis synovial fluid and blood.

Quantitative 5'-RACE with molecular barcodes generated TCR beta libraries. TCRdb fed the 5' RACE reads into MiXCR, producing one record per CDR3 protein. Among approximately 140,000 distinct CDR3 sequences listed, approximately 9.2% were seen once. The clonotype was recovered from a male donor with ankylosing spondylitis. The material sequenced was synovial fluid, either unsorted or a sorted T cell fraction (not recorded which). V and J are TRBV4-1 and TRBJ2-7, with 13 bases matching TRBD2. The CDR3 nucleotides are TGCGCCAGCAGCCAAGATCTCCTCACTAGCGGGAGGGCCCGGAGCTACGAGCAGTACTTC. The encoded protein is CASSQDLLTSGRARSYEQYF.